This TCR beta chain was recovered during a study of blood T cell repertoires in COVID-19. Study details: Whether acute or convalescent, the COVID-19 samples came from the United States, Italy and Spain. Nucleic acid was either cDNA or gDNA, and it came from T cells, B-cell-depleted T cells, or PBMCs.

In the original processing: Estimates of nucleated cell counts were drawn from the amplification of reference gene primers. Method: immunoSEQ multiplex PCR; TCRdb's copy keeps in-frame clones and lacks some. V, J and clone size are those of that table, while D and trimming were read from the DNA. The sample gives fewer than 90,000 clones, roughly 87% of which show up once; around 15% is in the top ten. After removal of 6 bases from V and 3 bases from J, the junction contained 8 bases not matched to a gene. Germline-derived CDR1 and CDR2 are SQVTM and ANQGSEA. The CDR3 totals 14 residues. The sample was peripheral blood. This chain joins TRBV29-1 and TRBJ1-1; TRBD1 matches at 9 bases. This TCR came from a male donor with acute or convalescent COVID-19. CDR3 region: CSVRDRAGYTEAFF. DNA for the CDR3: TGCAGCGTACGGGACAGGGCCGGGTACACTGAAGCTTTCTTT.